This T cell receptor (gamma chain) is drawn from a study of Vδ1+ human thymocytes. This CDR3 has 13 amino acids. V lost 0 bases to trimming and J lost 6 bases; unmatched junction nucleotides: 5. Germline assignment: CDR1 EGSNGY and CDR2 YDSYNSKV. Sorted Vdelta1+ thymocytes were about 97% to 99.6% pure. The template was reverse-transcribed extracted RNA. Pooled V-gene forward primers with one constant-region reverse primer generated the CDR3 amplicons by multiplex PCR. TCRdb called clones from the multiplex PCR reads again using CATT. The repertoire holds 36,000 or so gamma-chain clones, 20% seen once, with about 2% in the top ten. Only a few counts were recorded for this clone. What it binds is not known. This same CDR3 is encoded by further DNA sequences in the sample. Study-wide findings and caveats: Thymic TRG and TRD repertoires appeared highly polyclonal, with Gaussian CDR3 length distributions. Despite high sort purity, roughly 18% of thymic T cell receptor delta sequences were Vdelta2.

Specimen: Vdelta1+ gamma-delta thymocytes from the thymus. Subset given: FACS-sorted CD3+ TCRalphabeta- TCRVdelta1+ TCRVdelta2- thymocytes. The chain couples TRGV2 to TRGJ1 or TRGJ2. This clonotype originated in a girl in the first two years of life who had congenital heart surgery. The CDR3 region is CATWDGDGYKKLF. The CDR3 DNA follows: TGTGCCACCTGGGACGGGGATGGTTATAAGAAACTCTTT.